This T cell receptor beta chain was recorded in a study of CD8+ T cells in alopecia areata. Study context: The drug, oral tofacitinib, was given to treated patients at 5 to 10 mg twice daily. Disease severity was quantified as SALT score of affected scalp area.

General observations from the study: Relative to normal scalp, lesional scalp, especially alopecia totalis/universalis, showed higher clonality.

This clone was seen only a few times. Its specificity is not known. Following extraction, RNA underwent reverse transcription to cDNA, which served as the sequencing template. Using immunoSEQ multiplex PCR, the repertoire was profiled, and TCRdb retains in-frame clones only, with some absent. The table records under 350,000 clones, roughly 64% of them present only once. The CDR3 sequence is 18 residues long. The V gene lost 4 bases and the J gene lost 5 bases, with 26 bases spanning the gap. Treatment reported: oral pan-JAK inhibitor, 5-10 mg twice daily. Sorted populations comprised CD4+ and CD8+ T cells obtained from PBMCs.

The clonotype was recovered from a human donor with alopecia areata. The chain links TRBV23-1 to TRBJ2-5; D may be TRBD1 or TRBD2 (5 bases each). TRBV23-1 qualifies as an ORF whose function is uncertain. The specimen was CD4+ T cells sorted from blood, collected at week 24, from a patient treated with tofacitinib. The CDR3 sequence: CASSRIRDPPLTEETQYF. DNA for the CDR3: TGCGCCAGCAGTCGGATCCGGGACCCGCCCCTTACAGAGGAGACCCAGTACTTC.